The next 15 T cell receptor beta chains were all read from a single sample in a study of OX40 agonist ivuxolimab in advanced cancers. Sequencing was performed with immunoSEQ multiplex PCR; in TCRdb, only in-frame clones are kept and a portion is missing. The table lists about 96,000 clones, less than 85% of them singletons. Here the sequenced sample was CD4+ or CD8+ T cells sorted from blood, taken in a trial of the OX40 agonist ivuxolimab. Every receptor here comes from an adult with an advanced solid tumor such as melanoma, head and neck, liver or kidney cancer.

The gene calls are TRBV19 and TRBJ1-4; TRBD1 is a possible D gene (5 bases). The CDR3 extends over 14 amino acids. Germline-derived CDR1 and CDR2 are LNHDA and SQIVND (reference sequence). V lost 7 bases and J lost 5, with 14 bases in between. The CDR3 sequence is CASTRGTNNEKLFF. The CDR3 DNA reads as TGTGCCAGTACGCGGGGGACGAACAATGAAAAACTGTTTTTT.

This clone was detected only once. The chain is built from TRBV7-9 and TRBJ2-6; D is unresolved. The CDR3 consists of 15 residues. Germline assignment: CDR1 SEHNR and CDR2 FQNEAQ (reference sequence). V was trimmed by 3 bases and J by 0 bases, leaving 6 bases between them. This CDR3 reads CASSFGPSGANVLTF. CDR3 in DNA: TGTGCCAGCAGCTTCGGACCCTCTGGGGCCAACGTCCTGACTTTC.

CDR3 region: CASSVDASGRGGEQYF. The CDR3 nucleotides are TGTGCCAGCAGCGTAGATGCTAGCGGGAGAGGGGGCGAGCAGTACTTC. V and J are TRBV9 and TRBJ2-7; TRBD2 matches 10 bases. V shed 0 bases and J 6 bases; nucleotides not matched to a gene: 9. Germline V gives CDR1 SGDLS, CDR2 YYNGEE. This CDR3 region has 16 residues.

The genes are TRBV21-1 and TRBJ2-3. TRBV21-1 is given as a pseudogene. CDR3 length equals 15 residues. The CDR3, as DNA: TGTGCCAGCAGCAAAAGCCCCAGCACTTCAGATACGCAGTATTTT. As protein: CASSKSPSTSDTQYF.

The genes are TRBV2 and TRBJ2-6; D unclear. Germline V gene lookup returns CDR1 SNHLY and CDR2 FYNNEI. V was pared by 6 bases and J by 0 bases, with 12 bases between. The CDR3 is 16 amino acids. The CDR3 is CASRTSVGSGANVLTF. Here the CDR3 DNA reads TGTGCCAGCAGGACATCTGTTGGCTCTGGGGCCAACGTCCTGACTTTC.

The V and J genes are TRBV18 and TRBJ2-3, with TRBD2 identical over 8 bases. V dropped 0 bases and J dropped 2; count of bases not matched to a gene: 7. The length of the CDR3 is 17 residues. Per germline, CDR1 KGHSH and CDR2 LQKENI. CDR3 region: CASSPPTSGGVTDTQYF. The CDR3 DNA follows: TGTGCCAGCTCACCACCCACTAGCGGAGGCGTCACAGATACGCAGTATTTT. Full variable domain (remainder filled in from reference TRBV18 and TRBJ2-3): NAGVMQNPRHLVRRRGQEARLRCSPMKGHSHVYWYRQLPEEGLKFMVYLQKENIIDESGMPKERFSAEFPKEGPSILRIQQVVRGDSAAYFCASSPPTSGGVTDTQYFGPGTRLTVL.

This chain connects TRBV7-6 to TRBJ2-7, with D perhaps matching TRBD1 (6 bases). CDR1 and CDR2 from the germline V gene are SGHVS and FNYEAQ. V was cut by 4 bases and J by 6 bases, with 13 bases left in between. This CDR3 comprises 13 residues. The CDR3 sequence is CASSSEQGAEQYF. The CDR3 DNA reads TGTGCCAGCAGCTCCGAACAGGGCGCCGAGCAGTACTTC.

The chain combines TRBV6-1 with TRBJ2-7; the match to TRBD1 covers 8 bases. Trimming removed 2 bases from V and 4 bases from J; junction bases left unmatched: 4. Germline V lookup: CDR1 MNHNS, CDR2 SASEGT. There are 14 residues in the CDR3. The CDR3 DNA sequence: TGTGCCAGCAGTGAAAGGGACAGGAGTTACGAGCAGTACTTC. It is translated as CASSERDRSYEQYF.

This clone was detected only a few times. V usage is TRBV10-1 and J usage is TRBJ2-7, with 10 bases that match TRBD1. The CDR3 consists of 15 residues. Germline CDR1 and CDR2: WNHNN and SYGVQD (reference sequence). J gave up 5 bases and V 1 base, and 5 bases lay outside the gene matches. This chain's CDR3 is CASSEWRDRGHEQYF. DNA for the CDR3: TGCGCCAGCAGTGAGTGGAGGGACAGGGGCCACGAGCAGTACTTC.

The chain is built from TRBV6-6 and TRBJ2-1; D perhaps matches TRBD1 (5 bases). Germline CDR1 reads MNHNY; CDR2 reads SVGAGI (reference sequence). The CDR3 sequence is 15 residues long. Trimming cost V 6 bases and J 1 base, with 13 bases left between them. CDR3 residues: CASSPTAGSYNEQFF. CDR3 bases: TGTGCCAGCAGCCCAACGGCAGGGTCCTACAATGAGCAGTTCTTC.

This clone turned up a few times. The chain recombines TRBV15 with TRBJ2-4; a possible D gene is TRBD1 (6 bases). V was shortened by 0 bases and J by 6 bases, with 9 bases between the two germline ends. Germline assignment: CDR1 LNHNV and CDR2 YYDKDF (reference sequence). This CDR3 region has 14 residues. Written as DNA, the CDR3 is TGTGCCACCAGCAGAGAGATACAGGGAAACATTCAGTACTTC. This gives the protein CATSREIQGNIQYF.

The chain recombines TRBV4-3 with TRBJ2-1; D may be TRBD2 (6 bases). Germline V CDR1 and CDR2: LGHNA, YSLEER. V was clipped by 4 bases and J by 1 base, with 17 bases between them. The CDR3 contains 17 residues. The CDR3 protein is CASSRRAGLASYNEQFF. The CDR3 DNA reads TGCGCCAGCAGCCGGCGCGCGGGGCTAGCGTCCTACAATGAGCAGTTCTTC.

The CDR3 DNA follows: TGTGCCATCAGTGGTCGACTAGCGGGGGGAGCAGGGGATACGCAGTATTTT. Its protein is CAISGRLAGGAGDTQYF. The rearrangement uses TRBV10-3 and TRBJ2-3; 13 nucleotides line up with TRBD2. CDR3 size: 17 residues. Germline CDR1 is ENHRY and CDR2 is SYGVKD. After removal of 4 bases from V and 6 bases from J, the junction contained 10 bases not matched to a gene.

The chain employs TRBV5-1 and TRBJ2-7, with D possibly being TRBD1 or TRBD2 (5 bases each). The V gene's germline CDR1 is SGHRS and CDR2 YFSETQ. The CDR3 loop spans 15 amino acids. V was pared by 4 bases and J by 1 base, with 15 bases between. Here the CDR3 DNA reads TGCGCCAGCAGCGTATCCGGGACGACTTCCTACGAGCAGTACTTC. Encoded protein: CASSVSGTTSYEQYF.

The chain combines TRBV5-1 with TRBJ1-1; D is unclear. V was cut by 2 bases and J by 1 base, with 9 bases left in between. The CDR3 spans 14 residues. Germline V gene sequence: CDR1 SGHRS, CDR2 YFSETQ. The DNA for the CDR3 is TGCGCCAGCAGCTTCAACCTTGGGAACACTGAAGCTTTCTTT. Its protein is CASSFNLGNTEAFF.